The 16 T cell receptor beta chains below come from one sample, sequenced in a study of cytomegalovirus exposure and HLA in healthy donors listed by TCRdb under 2017. To prepare the library, the immunoSEQ multiplex PCR assay was applied. A mixture of 60 forward primers for TCR Vbeta segments and 13 reverse primers for TCR Jbeta segments was used in the multiplex PCR. Here the immuneACCESS table is served through TCRdb, limited to in-frame sequences with V and J called. Missing clones are a known gap in these copies; in checked studies unresolved V genes cover under half, and the rest lacks a known reason. The sample yields over 250,000 clones; about nine tenths were counted once. Jointly, the top ten make up roughly 4% of the sample. The sample comprised PBMCs. The receptor source for this set is a man aged 35 to 55 in good health and CMV-seropositive.

The chain recombines TRBV7-9 with TRBJ2-3, with a weak D call TRBD2 (5 bases). V was cut by 0 bases and J by 0 bases, with 10 bases left in between. The germline V gene encodes CDR1 SEHNR and CDR2 FQNEAQ (reference sequence). This CDR3 is 16 amino acids long. CDR3 loop: CASSLASGLSTDTQYF. The CDR3 coding sequence is TGTGCCAGCAGCTTAGCATCCGGACTTAGCACAGATACGCAGTATTTT.

V usage is TRBV5-6 and J usage is TRBJ2-1; no firm D call. The CDR3 is 16 residues long. The V gene's germline CDR1 is SGHDT and CDR2 YYEEEE. V was trimmed by 1 base and J by 0 bases, leaving 11 bases between them. The CDR3 here is CASSLYGASSYNEQFF. The DNA of the CDR3 is TGTGCCAGCAGCTTGTATGGCGCTAGCTCCTACAATGAGCAGTTCTTC.

The chain is built from TRBV15 and TRBJ2-1, with 10 bases matching TRBD2. Germline V CDR1 and CDR2: LNHNV, YYDKDF (reference sequence). The CDR3 consists of 16 residues. V trimming: 0 bases; J trimming: 14 bases; junction bases outside the gene matches: 13. For the CDR3, the DNA is TGTGCCACCAGCAGAGAGGTAGCGGGAGGAGGGGCTGGGAAGTTCTTC. This translates into CATSREVAGGGAGKFF.

The gene calls are TRBV5-6 and TRBJ2-1; 10 bases are a match to TRBD2. The CDR3 consists of 12 residues. CDR1 and CDR2 (germline): SGHDT, YYEEEE. The junction had 4 bases not matched to a gene; V was cut back by 1 base and J by 15 bases. This CDR3 reads CASSLSGRVLFF. CDR3 bases: TGTGCCAGCAGCTTGAGCGGGAGGGTTCTGTTCTTC.

V and J are TRBV5-5 and TRBJ1-2; TRBD1 matches at 7 bases. This CDR3 has 15 amino acids. Germline assignment: CDR1 SGHKS and CDR2 YYEKEE (reference sequence). V dropped 1 base and J dropped 4; count of bases not matched to a gene: 7. The CDR3 spells CASSLSQGGLYGYTF. As DNA, the CDR3 is TGTGCCAGCAGCTTGTCCCAGGGGGGTCTCTATGGCTACACCTTC.

This clone was observed a single time. The chain combines TRBV11-3 with TRBJ2-3; 10 nucleotides match TRBD2. Germline loops: CDR1 SGHNT, CDR2 YENEEA. Trimming removed 5 bases from V and 2 bases from J; junction bases left unmatched: 4. This CDR3 is 15 amino acids long. CDR3 residues: CASSLGLADTDTQYF. CDR3 coding DNA: TGTGCCAGCAGCCTAGGACTAGCGGACACAGATACGCAGTATTTT.

V and J are TRBV7-3 and TRBJ2-7; 7 nucleotides align to TRBD1. The CDR3 is 13 amino acids. Germline trimming cut 5 bases from V and 9 bases from J; bases unmatched to any gene: 10. Germline V lookup: CDR1 SGHTA, CDR2 FQGTGA. The DNA of the CDR3 is TGTGCCAGCAGCCTGAATTACCGGGACAGGCAGTACTTC. Its protein is CASSLNYRDRQYF.

The chain recombines TRBV18 with TRBJ1-5; 7 nucleotides line up with TRBD1. The CDR3 covers 15 residues. Germline values: CDR1 KGHSH, CDR2 LQKENI. With V trimmed by 3 bases and J by 3 bases, 5 bases remained unmatched. This CDR3 reads CASSPLQGDNQPQHF. CDR3 nucleotides: TGTGCCAGCTCACCCCTCCAGGGGGACAATCAGCCCCAGCATTTT.

The CDR3 protein is CASSSPGTGAAEQYF. CDR3 nucleotides: TGTGCCAGCAGTTCTCCCGGGACAGGCGCCGCGGAGCAGTACTTC. J is TRBJ2-7 and V is TRBV28, with 8 positions matching TRBD1. Per the germline V gene, CDR1 is MDHEN and CDR2 is SYDVKM. J lost 7 bases, V lost 4 bases, and 12 bases had no gene match. The CDR3 spans 15 residues.

The chain combines TRBV6-1 with TRBJ2-1, with unresolved D. V lost 5 bases and J 8 bases, leaving 13 bases between the germline ends. This CDR3 is 13 amino acids long. Germline V gives CDR1 MNHNS, CDR2 SASEGT. CDR3 loop: CASSQDRADEQFF. CDR3 sequence (DNA): TGTGCCAGCAGTCAAGACCGCGCCGATGAGCAGTTCTTC.

This clone was counted once. V is TRBV7-2 and J is TRBJ1-2; D possibly corresponds to TRBD1 (5 bases). Germline V gives CDR1 SGHTA, CDR2 FQGNSA. The CDR3 spans 15 residues. Trimming left V 5 bases short and J 2 bases short, with 15 bases between. The CDR3 sequence is CASSAGSGVNYGYTF. The CDR3 DNA is TGTGCCAGCAGCGCCGGATCGGGGGTAAACTATGGCTACACCTTC.

The genes are TRBV5-4 and TRBJ2-1; perhaps TRBD2 as D (7 bases). With 4 bases removed from V and 8 bases from J, the gap between germline ends came to 19 bases. Looked up from germline, CDR1 is SGHNT and CDR2 is YYREEE (reference sequence). There are 15 residues in the CDR3. The CDR3 region is CASSPRGGSRYEQFF. The CDR3 DNA follows: TGTGCCAGCAGCCCCAGGGGCGGGAGTAGGTATGAGCAGTTCTTC.

This chain uses TRBV14 with TRBJ1-3; D gene unclear. The V end lost 2 bases, the J end lost 0 bases, and 8 bases lay between the germline ends. In germline, CDR1 is SGHDN, CDR2 FVKESK. The CDR3 loop spans 15 amino acids. The CDR3 loop reads CASSQMAVSGNTIYF. As DNA, the CDR3 is TGTGCCAGCAGCCAAATGGCCGTCTCTGGAAACACCATATATTTT. The entire variable domain, with the rest obtained from reference TRBV14 and TRBJ1-3, is as follows: EAGVTQFPSHSVIEKGQTVTLRCDPISGHDNLYWYRRVMGKEIKFLLHFVKESKQDESGMPNNRFLAERTGGTYSTLKVQPAELEDSGVYFCASSQMAVSGNTIYFGEGSWLTVV.

The chain combines TRBV18 with TRBJ2-7, with 8 bases lining up with TRBD1. CDR1 and CDR2 (germline): KGHSH, LQKENI. This CDR3 region has 12 residues. J was trimmed by 5 bases and V by 3 bases; bases with no gene match: 0. The CDR3 region has the DNA TGTGCCAGCTCACCGACAGGGGACGAGCAGTACTTC. It yields the protein CASSPTGDEQYF.

This chain joins TRBV6-5 and TRBJ1-2, with D possibly being TRBD1 (6 bases). This CDR3 has 15 residues. Trimming cost V 1 base and J 1 base, with 10 bases left between them. The germline V gene encodes CDR1 MNHEY and CDR2 SVGAGI. CDR3 nucleotide sequence: TGTGCCAGCAGTTACTTCCAGGGGCTTAACTATGGCTACACCTTC. Translation: CASSYFQGLNYGYTF.

This chain joins TRBV6-8 and TRBJ2-3, with a possible D match to TRBD1 (6 bases). The CDR3 has 11 residues. V lost 6 bases and J 7 bases, leaving 8 bases between the germline ends. Germline CDR1 and CDR2: MNHGY and SAAAGT. The CDR3 DNA follows: TGTGCCAGCAGAACAGGGAATACGCAGTATTTT. Residues: CASRTGNTQYF.